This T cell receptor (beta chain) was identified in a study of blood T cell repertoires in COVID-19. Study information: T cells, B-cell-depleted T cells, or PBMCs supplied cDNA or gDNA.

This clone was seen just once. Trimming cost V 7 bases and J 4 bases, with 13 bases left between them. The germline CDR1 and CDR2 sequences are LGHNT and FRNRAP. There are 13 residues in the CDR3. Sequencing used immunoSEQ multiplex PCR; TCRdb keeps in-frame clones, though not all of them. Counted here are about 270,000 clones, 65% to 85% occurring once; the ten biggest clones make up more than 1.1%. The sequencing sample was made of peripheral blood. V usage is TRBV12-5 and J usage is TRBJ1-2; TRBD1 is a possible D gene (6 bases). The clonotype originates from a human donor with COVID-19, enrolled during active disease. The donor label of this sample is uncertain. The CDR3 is CASALTGLYGYTF. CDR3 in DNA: TGTGCTAGTGCTCTGACAGGCCTCTATGGCTACACCTTC. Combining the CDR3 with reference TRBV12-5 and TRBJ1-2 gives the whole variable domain DARVTQTPRHKVTEMGQEVTMRCQPILGHNTVFWYRQTMMQGLELLAYFRNRAPLDDSGMPKDRFSAEMPDATLATLKIQPSEPRDSAVYFCASALTGLYGYTFGSGTRLTVV.